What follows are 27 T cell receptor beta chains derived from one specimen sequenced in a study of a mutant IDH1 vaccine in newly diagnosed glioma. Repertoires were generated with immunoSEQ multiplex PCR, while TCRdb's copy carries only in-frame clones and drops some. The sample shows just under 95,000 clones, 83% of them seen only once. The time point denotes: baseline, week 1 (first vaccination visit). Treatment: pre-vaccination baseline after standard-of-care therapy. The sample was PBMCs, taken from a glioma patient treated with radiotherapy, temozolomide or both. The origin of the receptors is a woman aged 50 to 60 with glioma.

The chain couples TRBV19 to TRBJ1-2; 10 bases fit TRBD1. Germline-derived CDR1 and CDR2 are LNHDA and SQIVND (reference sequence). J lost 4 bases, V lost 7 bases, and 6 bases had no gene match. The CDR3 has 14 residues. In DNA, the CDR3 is TGTGCCAGTACCGTGACAGGGGGCGGCTATGGCTACACCTTC. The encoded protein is CASTVTGGGYGYTF.

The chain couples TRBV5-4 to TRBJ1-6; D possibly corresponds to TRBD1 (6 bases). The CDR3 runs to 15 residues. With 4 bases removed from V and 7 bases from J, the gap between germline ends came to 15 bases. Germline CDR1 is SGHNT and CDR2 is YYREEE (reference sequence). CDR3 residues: CASSPEGGRNSPLHF. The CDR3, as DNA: TGTGCCAGCAGCCCCGAGGGGGGCCGAAATTCACCCCTCCACTTT.

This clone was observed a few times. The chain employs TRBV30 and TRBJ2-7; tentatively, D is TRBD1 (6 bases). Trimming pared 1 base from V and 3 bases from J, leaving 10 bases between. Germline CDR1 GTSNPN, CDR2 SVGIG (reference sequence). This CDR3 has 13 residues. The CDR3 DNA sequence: TGTGCCTGGAGTGCGTACAGGGTCTACGAGCAGTACTTC. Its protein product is CAWSAYRVYEQYF. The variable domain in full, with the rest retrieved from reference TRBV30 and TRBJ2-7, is SQTIHQWPATLVQPVGSPLSLECTVEGTSNPNLYWYRQAAGRGLQLLFYSVGIGQISSEVPQNLSASRPQDRQFILSSKKLLLSDSGFYLCAWSAYRVYEQYFGPGTRLTVT.

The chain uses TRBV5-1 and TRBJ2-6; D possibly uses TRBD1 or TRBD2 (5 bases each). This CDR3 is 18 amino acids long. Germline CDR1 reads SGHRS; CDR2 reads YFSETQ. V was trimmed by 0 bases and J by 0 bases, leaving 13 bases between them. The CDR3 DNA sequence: TGCGCCAGCAGCTTGGTCACGGGGCCTAGCTCTGGGGCCAACGTCCTGACTTTC. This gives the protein CASSLVTGPSSGANVLTF.

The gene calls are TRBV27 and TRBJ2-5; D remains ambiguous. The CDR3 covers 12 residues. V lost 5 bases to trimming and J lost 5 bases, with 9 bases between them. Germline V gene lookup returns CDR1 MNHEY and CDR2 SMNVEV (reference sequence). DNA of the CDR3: TGTGCCAGCAGTCACCCCCGGGAGACCCAGTACTTC. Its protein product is CASSHPRETQYF.

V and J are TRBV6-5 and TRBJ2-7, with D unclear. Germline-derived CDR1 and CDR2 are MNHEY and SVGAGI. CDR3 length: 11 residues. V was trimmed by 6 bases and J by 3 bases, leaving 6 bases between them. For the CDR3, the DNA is TGTGCCAGCAGATCAGTCTACGAGCAGTACTTC. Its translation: CASRSVYEQYF.

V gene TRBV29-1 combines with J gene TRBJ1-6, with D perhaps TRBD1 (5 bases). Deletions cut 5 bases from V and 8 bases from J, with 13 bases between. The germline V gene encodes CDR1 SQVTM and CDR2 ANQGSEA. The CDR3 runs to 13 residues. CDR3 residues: CSVQAGGDSPLHF. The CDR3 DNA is TGCAGCGTTCAAGCGGGGGGGGATTCACCCCTCCACTTT. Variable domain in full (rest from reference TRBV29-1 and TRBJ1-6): SAVISQKPSRDICQRGTSLTIQCQVDSQVTMMFWYRQQPGQSLTLIATANQGSEATYESGFVIDKFPISRPNLTFSTLTVSNMSPEDSSIYLCSVQAGGDSPLHFGNGTRLTVT.

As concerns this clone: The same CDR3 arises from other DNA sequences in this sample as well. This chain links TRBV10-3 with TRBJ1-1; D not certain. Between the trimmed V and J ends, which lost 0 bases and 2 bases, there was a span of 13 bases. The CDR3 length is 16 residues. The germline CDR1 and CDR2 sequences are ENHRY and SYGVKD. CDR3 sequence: CAISESVGSLNTEAFF. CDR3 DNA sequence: TGTGCCATCAGTGAGTCAGTCGGGAGCCTTAACACTGAAGCTTTCTTT.

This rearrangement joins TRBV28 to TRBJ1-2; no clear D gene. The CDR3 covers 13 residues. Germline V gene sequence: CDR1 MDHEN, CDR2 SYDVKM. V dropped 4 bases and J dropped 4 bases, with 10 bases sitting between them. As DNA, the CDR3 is TGTGCCAGCAGTTATCGGTCGAGCTATGGCTACACCTTC. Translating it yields CASSYRSSYGYTF.

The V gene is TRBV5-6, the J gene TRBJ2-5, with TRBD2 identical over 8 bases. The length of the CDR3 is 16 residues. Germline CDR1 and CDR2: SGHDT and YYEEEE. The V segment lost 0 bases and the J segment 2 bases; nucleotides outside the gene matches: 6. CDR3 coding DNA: TGTGCCAGCAGCTTGGTCGGGGGGGCGGGGCAAGAGACCCAGTACTTC. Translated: CASSLVGGAGQETQYF.

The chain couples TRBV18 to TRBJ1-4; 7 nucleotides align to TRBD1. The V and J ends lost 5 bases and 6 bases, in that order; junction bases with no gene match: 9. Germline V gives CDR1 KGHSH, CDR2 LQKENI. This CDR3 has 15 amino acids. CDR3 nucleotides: TGTGCCAGCTCAGAGAGACAGGGCACAGATGAAAAACTGTTTTTT. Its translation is CASSERQGTDEKLFF.

The CDR3 spells CASSERTQYF. CDR3 DNA: TGTGCCAGCAGTGAGAGGACGCAGTATTTT. This chain uses TRBV2 with TRBJ2-3; D not certain. The CDR3 loop spans 10 amino acids. Between the trimmed V and J ends, which lost 3 bases and 9 bases, there was a span of 4 bases. Germline CDR1 is SNHLY and CDR2 is FYNNEI.

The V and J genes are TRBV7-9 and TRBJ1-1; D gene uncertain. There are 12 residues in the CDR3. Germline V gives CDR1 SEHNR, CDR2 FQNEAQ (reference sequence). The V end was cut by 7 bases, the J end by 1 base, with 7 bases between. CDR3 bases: TGTGCCAGCACCCGAGCGAACACTGAAGCTTTCTTT. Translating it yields CASTRANTEAFF.

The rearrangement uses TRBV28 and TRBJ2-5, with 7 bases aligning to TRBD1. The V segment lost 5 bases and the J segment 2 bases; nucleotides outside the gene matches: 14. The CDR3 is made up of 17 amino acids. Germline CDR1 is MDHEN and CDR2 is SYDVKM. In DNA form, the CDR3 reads TGTGCCAGCAGTCCACTACCCCGACAGGGCACTCAAGAGACCCAGTACTTC. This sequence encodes CASSPLPRQGTQETQYF.

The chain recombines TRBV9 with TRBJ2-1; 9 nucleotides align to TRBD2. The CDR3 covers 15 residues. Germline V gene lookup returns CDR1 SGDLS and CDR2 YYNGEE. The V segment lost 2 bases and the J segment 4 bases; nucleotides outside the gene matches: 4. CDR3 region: CASSVAGGQYNEQFF. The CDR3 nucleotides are TGTGCCAGCAGCGTCGCGGGGGGGCAGTACAATGAGCAGTTCTTC.

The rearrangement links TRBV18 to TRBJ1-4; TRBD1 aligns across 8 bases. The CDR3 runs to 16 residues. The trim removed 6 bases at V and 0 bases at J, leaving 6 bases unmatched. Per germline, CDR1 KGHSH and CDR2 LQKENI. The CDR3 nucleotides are TGTGCCAGCTCCCATGGGACAGGCGCAACTAATGAAAAACTGTTTTTT. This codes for CASSHGTGATNEKLFF.

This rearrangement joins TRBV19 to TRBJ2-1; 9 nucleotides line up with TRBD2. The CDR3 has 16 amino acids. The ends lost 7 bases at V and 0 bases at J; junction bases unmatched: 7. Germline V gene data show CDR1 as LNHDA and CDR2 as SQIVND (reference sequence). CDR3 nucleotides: TGTGCCAGTACCACTAGAGCGGGGGGCTCCTACAATGAGCAGTTCTTC. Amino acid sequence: CASTTRAGGSYNEQFF.

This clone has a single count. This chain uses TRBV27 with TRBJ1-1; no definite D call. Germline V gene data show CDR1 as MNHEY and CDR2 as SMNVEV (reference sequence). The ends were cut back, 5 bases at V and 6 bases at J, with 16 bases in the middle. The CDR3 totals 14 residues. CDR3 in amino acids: CASSQRATGAEAFF. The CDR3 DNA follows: TGTGCCAGCAGTCAACGGGCCACTGGGGCTGAAGCTTTCTTT.

The CDR3 reads CASSENPGQETQYF. CDR3 in DNA: TGTGCCAGCAGTGAGAATCCAGGGCAGGAGACCCAGTACTTC. The chain has TRBV6-1 and TRBJ2-5; possible D gene TRBD1, 5 bases. This CDR3 is built from 14 residues. With 3 bases removed from V and 5 bases from J, the gap between germline ends came to 13 bases. Germline loops: CDR1 MNHNS, CDR2 SASEGT.

The CDR3 bases are TGTGCCAGCAGTTCCCTCTCTGGGGCCAACGTCCTGACTTTC. Protein sequence: CASSSLSGANVLTF. The V gene is TRBV27, the J gene TRBJ2-6, with unresolved D. Trimming left V 4 bases short and J 0 bases short, with 4 bases between. CDR3 length equals 14 residues. Germline V lookup: CDR1 MNHEY, CDR2 SMNVEV (reference sequence).

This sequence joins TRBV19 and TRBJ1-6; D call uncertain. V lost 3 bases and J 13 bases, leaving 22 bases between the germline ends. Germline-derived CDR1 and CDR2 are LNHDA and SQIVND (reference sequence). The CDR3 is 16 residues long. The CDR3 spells CASSIPFATPGTPLHF. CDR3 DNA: TGTGCCAGTAGTATTCCGTTCGCGACTCCAGGCACGCCCCTCCACTTT.

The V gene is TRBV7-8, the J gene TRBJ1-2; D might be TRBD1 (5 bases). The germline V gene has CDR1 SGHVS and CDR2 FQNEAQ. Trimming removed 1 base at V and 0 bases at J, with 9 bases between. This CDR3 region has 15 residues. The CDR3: CASSLEGRANYGYTF. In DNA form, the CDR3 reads TGTGCCAGCAGCTTAGAGGGGAGAGCTAACTATGGCTACACCTTC.

CDR3 region: CASSFGPYEQYF. The CDR3 coding sequence is TGTGCCAGCAGCTTTGGACCCTACGAGCAGTACTTC. V usage is TRBV7-2 and J usage is TRBJ2-7, with no clear D. Trimming removed 3 bases from V and 2 bases from J, with 5 bases in between. This CDR3 region has 12 residues. Germline CDR1 SGHTA, CDR2 FQGNSA. The full variable domain, with the rest looked up from reference TRBV7-2 and TRBJ2-7, is GAGVSQSPSNKVTEKGKDVELRCDPISGHTALYWYRQSLGQGLEFLIYFQGNSAPDKSGLPSDRFSAERTGGSVSTLTIQRTQQEDSAVYLCASSFGPYEQYFGPGTRLTVT.

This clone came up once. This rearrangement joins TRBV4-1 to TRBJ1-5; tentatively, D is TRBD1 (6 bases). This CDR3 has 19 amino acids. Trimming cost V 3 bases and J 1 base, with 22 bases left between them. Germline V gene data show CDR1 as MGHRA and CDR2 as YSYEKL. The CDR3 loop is CASSQLFGGLVRSNQPQHF. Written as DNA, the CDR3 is TGCGCCAGCAGCCAGCTCTTTGGGGGGCTTGTCAGAAGCAATCAGCCCCAGCATTTT.

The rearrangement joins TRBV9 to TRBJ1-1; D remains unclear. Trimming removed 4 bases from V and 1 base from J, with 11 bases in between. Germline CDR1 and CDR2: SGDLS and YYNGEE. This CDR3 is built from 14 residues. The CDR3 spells CASSPRPGNTEAFF. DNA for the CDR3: TGTGCCAGCAGCCCCCGCCCCGGGAACACTGAAGCTTTCTTT.

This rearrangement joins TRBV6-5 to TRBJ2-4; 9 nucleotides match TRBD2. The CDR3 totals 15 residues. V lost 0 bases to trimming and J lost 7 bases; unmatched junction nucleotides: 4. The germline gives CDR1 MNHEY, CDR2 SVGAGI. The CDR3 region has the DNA TGTGCCAGCAGTTACTCTGCGGGGGGGCTTAACATTCAGTACTTC. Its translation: CASSYSAGGLNIQYF.

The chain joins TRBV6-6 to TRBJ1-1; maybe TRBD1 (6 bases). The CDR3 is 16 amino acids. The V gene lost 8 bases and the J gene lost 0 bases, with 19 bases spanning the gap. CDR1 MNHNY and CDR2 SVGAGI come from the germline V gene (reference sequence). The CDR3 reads CASRGGHRLMNTEAFF. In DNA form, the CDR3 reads TGTGCCAGCCGGGGGGGACATCGGCTCATGAACACTGAAGCTTTCTTT.